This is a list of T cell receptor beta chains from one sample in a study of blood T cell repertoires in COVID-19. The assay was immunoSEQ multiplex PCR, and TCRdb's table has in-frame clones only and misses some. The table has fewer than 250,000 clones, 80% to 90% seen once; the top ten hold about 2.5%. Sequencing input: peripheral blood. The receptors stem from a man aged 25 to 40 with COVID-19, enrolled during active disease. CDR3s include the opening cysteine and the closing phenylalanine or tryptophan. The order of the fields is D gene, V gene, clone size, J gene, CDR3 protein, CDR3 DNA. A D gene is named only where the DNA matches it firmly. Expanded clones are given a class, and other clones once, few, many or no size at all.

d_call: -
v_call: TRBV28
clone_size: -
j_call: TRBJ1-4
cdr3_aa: CASGSLWTVNEKLFF
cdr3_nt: TGTGCCAGCGGTAGTTTATGGACAGTGAATGAAAAACTGTTTTTT

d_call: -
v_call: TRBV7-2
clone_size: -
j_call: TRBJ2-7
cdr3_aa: CASSLVQSYEQYF
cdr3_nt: TGTGCCAGCAGCTTAGTACAGTCCTACGAGCAGTACTTC

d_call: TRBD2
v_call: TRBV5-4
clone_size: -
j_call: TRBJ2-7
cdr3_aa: CASSLGLAGTGTYYEQYF
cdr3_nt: TGTGCCAGCAGCTTGGGTTTAGCGGGAACAGGGACTTACTACGAGCAGTACTTC

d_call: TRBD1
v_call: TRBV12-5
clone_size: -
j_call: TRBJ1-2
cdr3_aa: CASGLVQTGGSFGYTF
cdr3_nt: TGTGCTAGTGGTTTGGTCCAAACAGGGGGCTCTTTTGGATACACCTTC

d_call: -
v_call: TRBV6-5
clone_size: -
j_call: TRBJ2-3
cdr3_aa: CASSRRVYTDTQYF
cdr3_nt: TGTGCCAGCAGTCGGAGGGTTTACACAGATACGCAGTATTTT

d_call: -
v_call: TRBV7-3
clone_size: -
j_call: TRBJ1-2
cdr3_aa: CASSFLEGGPYTF
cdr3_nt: TGTGCCAGCAGCTTCCTCGAGGGGGGGCCCTACACCTTC

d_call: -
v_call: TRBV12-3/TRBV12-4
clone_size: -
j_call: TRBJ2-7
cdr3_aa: CASSLGQFYEQYF
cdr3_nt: TGTGCCAGCAGTTTAGGACAGTTCTACGAGCAGTACTTC

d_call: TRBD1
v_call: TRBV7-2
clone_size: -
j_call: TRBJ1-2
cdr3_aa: CASSLQGAVYGYTF
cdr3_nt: TGTGCCAGCAGCTTACAGGGGGCGGTCTATGGCTACACCTTC

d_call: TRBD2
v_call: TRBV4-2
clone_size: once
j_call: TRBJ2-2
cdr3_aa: CASSAWTSGGGELFF
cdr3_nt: TGTGCCAGCAGCGCCTGGACTAGCGGGGGTGGGGAGCTGTTTTTT

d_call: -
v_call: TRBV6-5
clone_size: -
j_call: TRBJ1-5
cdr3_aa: CASSADTTSYPQHF
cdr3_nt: TGTGCCAGCAGCGCTGACACGACGTCTTATCCCCAGCATTTT

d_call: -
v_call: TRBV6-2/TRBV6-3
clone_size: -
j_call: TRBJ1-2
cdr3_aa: CASSDPPAQIGDGYTF
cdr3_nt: TGTGCCAGCAGCGATCCCCCCGCGCAGATAGGGGATGGCTACACCTTC

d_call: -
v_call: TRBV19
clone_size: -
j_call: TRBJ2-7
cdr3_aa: CASSMGGAGEQYF
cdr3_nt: TGTGCCAGTAGTATGGGGGGAGCTGGCGAGCAGTACTTC

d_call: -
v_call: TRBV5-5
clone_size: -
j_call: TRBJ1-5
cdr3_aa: CASSGSQSNQPQHF
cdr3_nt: TGTGCCAGCAGCGGGAGCCAAAGCAATCAGCCCCAGCATTTT

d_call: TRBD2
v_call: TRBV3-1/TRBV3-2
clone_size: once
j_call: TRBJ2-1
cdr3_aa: CASSPTSGTYNEQFF
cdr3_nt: TGTGCCAGCAGCCCTACTAGCGGAACCTACAATGAGCAGTTCTTC

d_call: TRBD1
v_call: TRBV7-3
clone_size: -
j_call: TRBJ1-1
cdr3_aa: CASSSGQGAMNTEAFF
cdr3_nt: TGTGCCAGCAGCTCAGGACAGGGGGCTATGAACACTGAAGCTTTCTTT

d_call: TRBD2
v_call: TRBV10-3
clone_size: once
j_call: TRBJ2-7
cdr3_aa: CAISESSGGTSYEQYF
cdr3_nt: TGTGCCATCAGTGAGTCCAGCGGGGGGACCTCCTACGAGCAGTACTTC

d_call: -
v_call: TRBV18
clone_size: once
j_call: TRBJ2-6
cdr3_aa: CASSPGRQVSLQANVLTF
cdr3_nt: TGTGCCAGCTCACCGGGTCGGCAGGTCTCGTTGCAGGCCAACGTCCTGACTTTC

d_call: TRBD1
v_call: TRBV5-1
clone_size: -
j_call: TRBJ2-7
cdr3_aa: CASSAGQGVHEQYF
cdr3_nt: TGCGCCAGCAGCGCGGGACAGGGGGTACACGAGCAGTACTTC

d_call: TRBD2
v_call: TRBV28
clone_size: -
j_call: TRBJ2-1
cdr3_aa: CASSPSGGYNEQFF
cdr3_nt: TGTGCCAGCAGTCCTAGCGGGGGATACAATGAGCAGTTCTTC

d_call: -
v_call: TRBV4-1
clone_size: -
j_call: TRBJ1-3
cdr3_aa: CASRLTGTGNTIYF
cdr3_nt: TGCGCCAGCAGACTAACAGGGACCGGAAACACCATATATTTT

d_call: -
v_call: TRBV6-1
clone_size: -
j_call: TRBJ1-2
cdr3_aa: CASSEQGSYGYTF
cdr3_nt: TGTGCCAGCAGTGAACAGGGTTCCTATGGCTACACCTTC

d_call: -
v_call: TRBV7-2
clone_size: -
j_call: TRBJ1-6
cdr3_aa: CASSSRDLPLHF
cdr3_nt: TGTGCCAGCAGCTCCCGGGACTTGCCCCTCCACTTT

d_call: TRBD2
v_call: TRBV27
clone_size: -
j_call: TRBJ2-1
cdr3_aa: CASSLSGGTEQFF
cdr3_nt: TGTGCCAGCAGTTTATCGGGAGGGACCGAGCAGTTCTTC

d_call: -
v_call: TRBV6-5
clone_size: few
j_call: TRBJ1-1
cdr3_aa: CASRGARLGNTEAFF
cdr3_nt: TGTGCCAGCAGAGGAGCGAGGTTGGGGAACACTGAAGCTTTCTTT

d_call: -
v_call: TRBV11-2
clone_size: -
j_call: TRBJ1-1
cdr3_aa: CASSLALEIEAFF
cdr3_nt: TGTGCCAGCAGCTTAGCCTTGGAGATTGAAGCTTTCTTT

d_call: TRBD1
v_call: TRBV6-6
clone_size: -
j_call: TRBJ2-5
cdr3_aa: CASSYGQGARLETQYF
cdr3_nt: TGTGCCAGCAGTTACGGGCAGGGGGCGCGTCTGGAGACCCAGTACTTC

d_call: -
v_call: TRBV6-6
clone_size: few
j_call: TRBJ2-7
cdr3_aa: CASSYTGSWIYEQYF
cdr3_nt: TGTGCCAGCAGTTACACCGGGAGCTGGATCTACGAGCAGTACTTC

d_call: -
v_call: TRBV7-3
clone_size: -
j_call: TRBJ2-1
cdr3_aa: CASSLANEQFF
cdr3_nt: TGTGCCAGCAGCTTAGCGAATGAGCAGTTCTTC

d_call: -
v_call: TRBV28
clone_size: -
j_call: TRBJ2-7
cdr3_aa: CASSLWGGAGEQYF
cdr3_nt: TGTGCCAGCAGTTTATGGGGGGGGGCGGGCGAGCAGTACTTC

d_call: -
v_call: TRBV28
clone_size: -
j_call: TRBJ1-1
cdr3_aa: CASTIQQGTHTEAFF
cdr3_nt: TGTGCCAGCACCATCCAACAGGGCACGCACACTGAAGCTTTCTTT

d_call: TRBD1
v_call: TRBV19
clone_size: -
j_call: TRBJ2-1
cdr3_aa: CASSPGQGIGMKFF
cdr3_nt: TGTGCCAGTAGTCCGGGACAGGGGATTGGGATGAAGTTCTTC

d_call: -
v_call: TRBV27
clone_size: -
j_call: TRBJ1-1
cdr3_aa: CASSFPGDTEAFF
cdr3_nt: TGTGCCAGCAGTTTCCCGGGAGACACTGAAGCTTTCTTT

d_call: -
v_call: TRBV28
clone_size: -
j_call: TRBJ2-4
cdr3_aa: CASRRGQGEPKNIQYF
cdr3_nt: TGTGCCAGCAGGCGGGGGCAAGGGGAGCCCAAAAACATTCAGTACTTC

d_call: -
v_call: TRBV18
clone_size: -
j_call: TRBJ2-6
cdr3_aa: CASSHRESSGANVLTF
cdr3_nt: TGTGCCAGCTCACACCGGGAATCCTCTGGGGCCAACGTCCTGACTTTC

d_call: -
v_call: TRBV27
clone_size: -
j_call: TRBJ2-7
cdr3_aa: CASSFGYEQYF
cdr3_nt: TGTGCCAGCAGTTTCGGTTACGAGCAGTACTTC

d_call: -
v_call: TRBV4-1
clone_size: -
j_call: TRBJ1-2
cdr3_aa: CASSQGQGLNYGYTF
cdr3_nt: TGCGCCAGCAGCCAAGGGCAGGGGCTTAACTATGGCTACACCTTC

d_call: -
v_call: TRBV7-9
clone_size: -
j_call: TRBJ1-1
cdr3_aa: CASSLGAGGDTEAFF
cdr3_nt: TGTGCCAGCAGCTTAGGGGCAGGAGGAGACACTGAAGCTTTCTTT

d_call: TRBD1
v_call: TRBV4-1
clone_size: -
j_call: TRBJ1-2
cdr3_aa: CASSQGRTGQGEYGYTF
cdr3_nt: TGCGCCAGCAGCCAAGGGCGGACCGGACAGGGGGAATATGGCTACACCTTC

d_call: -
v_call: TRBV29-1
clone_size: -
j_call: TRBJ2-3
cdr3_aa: CSVDQIASLTDTQYF
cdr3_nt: TGCAGCGTTGATCAAATTGCTAGCTTGACAGATACGCAGTATTTT

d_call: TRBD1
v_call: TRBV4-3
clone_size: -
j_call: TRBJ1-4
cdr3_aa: CASSQDRIGTGGRWGEKLFF
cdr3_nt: TGCGCCAGCAGCCAAGATAGGATAGGGACAGGGGGCAGGTGGGGTGAAAAACTGTTTTTT

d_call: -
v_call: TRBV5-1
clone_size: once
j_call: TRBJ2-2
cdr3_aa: CASSLIGSLPTGELFF
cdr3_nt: TGCGCCAGCAGCTTGATCGGTAGCTTACCCACCGGGGAGCTGTTTTTT

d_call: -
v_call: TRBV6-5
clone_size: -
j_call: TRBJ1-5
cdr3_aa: CASRVQGNSNQPQHF
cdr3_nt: TGTGCCAGCAGAGTTCAGGGAAATAGCAATCAGCCCCAGCATTTT

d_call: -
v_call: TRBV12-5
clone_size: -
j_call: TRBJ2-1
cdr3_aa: CASGLVPYSNEQFF
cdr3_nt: TGTGCTAGTGGTTTGGTCCCTTATTCGAATGAGCAGTTCTTC

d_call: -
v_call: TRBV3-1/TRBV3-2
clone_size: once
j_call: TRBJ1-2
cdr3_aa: CASSQESTSTNYGYTF
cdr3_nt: TGTGCCAGCAGCCAAGAATCGACAAGTACTAACTATGGCTACACCTTC

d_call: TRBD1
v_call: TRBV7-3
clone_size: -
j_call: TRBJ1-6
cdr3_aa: CASSLGTGGMSPLHF
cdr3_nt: TGTGCCAGCAGCCTCGGGACAGGGGGCATGTCACCCCTCCACTTT

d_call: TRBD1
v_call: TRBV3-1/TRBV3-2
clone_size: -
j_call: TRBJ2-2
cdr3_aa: CASRLHEYDRGAITGELFF
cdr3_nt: TGTGCCAGCAGACTACACGAATACGACAGGGGCGCCATTACCGGGGAGCTGTTTTTT

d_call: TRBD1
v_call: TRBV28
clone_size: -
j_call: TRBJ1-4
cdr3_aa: CASSLTGLEKLFF
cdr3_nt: TGTGCCAGCAGTTTGACAGGGCTTGAAAAACTGTTTTTT

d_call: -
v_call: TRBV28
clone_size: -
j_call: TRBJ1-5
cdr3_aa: CASSLPGQPQHF
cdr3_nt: TGTGCCAGCAGTCTCCCGGGGCAGCCCCAGCATTTT

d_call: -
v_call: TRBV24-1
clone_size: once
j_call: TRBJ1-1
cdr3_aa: CATSDLPRPGGYTEAFF
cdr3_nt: TGTGCCACCAGTGATTTACCCCGTCCGGGGGGTTACACTGAAGCTTTCTTT

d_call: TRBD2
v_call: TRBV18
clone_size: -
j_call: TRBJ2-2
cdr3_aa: CASSPGLANTGELFF
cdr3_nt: TGTGCCAGCTCACCGGGACTAGCTAACACCGGGGAGCTGTTTTTT

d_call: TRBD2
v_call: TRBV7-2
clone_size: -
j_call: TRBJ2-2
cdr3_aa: CASSSLLAGNTGELFF
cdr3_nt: TGTGCCAGCAGTTCTTTACTAGCGGGAAACACCGGGGAGCTGTTTTTT

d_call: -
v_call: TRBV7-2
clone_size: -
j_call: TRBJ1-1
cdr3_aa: CASSPSRGNTEAFF
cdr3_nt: TGTGCCAGCAGCCCCTCCAGGGGGAACACTGAAGCTTTCTTT

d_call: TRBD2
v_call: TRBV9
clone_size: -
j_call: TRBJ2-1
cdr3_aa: CASSVLGTSGSYNEQFF
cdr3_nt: TGTGCCAGCAGCGTACTCGGGACTAGCGGATCGTACAATGAGCAGTTCTTC

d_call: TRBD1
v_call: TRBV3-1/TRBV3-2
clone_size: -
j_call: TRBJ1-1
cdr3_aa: CASSQGTGDTEAFF
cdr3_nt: TGTGCCAGCAGCCAAGGGACAGGCGACACTGAAGCTTTCTTT

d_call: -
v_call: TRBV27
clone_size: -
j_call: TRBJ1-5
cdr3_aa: CASSLIGEYSNQPQHF
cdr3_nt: TGTGCCAGCAGTTTAATCGGGGAATATAGCAATCAGCCCCAGCATTTT

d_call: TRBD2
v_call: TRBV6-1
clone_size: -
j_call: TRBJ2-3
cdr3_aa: CASSVLTSGGPTDTQYF
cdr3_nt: TGTGCCAGCAGTGTCCTGACTAGCGGGGGCCCGACAGATACGCAGTATTTT

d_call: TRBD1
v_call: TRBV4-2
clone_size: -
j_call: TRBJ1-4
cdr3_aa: CASSQAGTGAQKLFF
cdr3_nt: TGTGCCAGCAGCCAAGCCGGGACAGGGGCGCAAAAACTGTTTTTT

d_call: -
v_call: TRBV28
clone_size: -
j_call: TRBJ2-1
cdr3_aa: CASSPSGGRGYNEQFF
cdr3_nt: TGTGCCAGCAGCCCCTCTGGGGGGAGAGGCTACAATGAGCAGTTCTTC

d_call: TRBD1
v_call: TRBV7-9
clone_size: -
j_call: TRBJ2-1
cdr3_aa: CASSLAQGRINEQFF
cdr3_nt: TGTGCCAGCAGCTTAGCACAGGGGCGCATCAATGAGCAGTTCTTC

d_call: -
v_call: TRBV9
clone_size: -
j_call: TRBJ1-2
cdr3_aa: CASSWRGDITNYGYTF
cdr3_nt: TGTGCCAGCAGCTGGCGAGGGGACATCACTAACTATGGCTACACCTTC